These 18 T cell receptor beta chains were sequenced from one sample in a study of Graves' ophthalmopathy and Graves' hyperthyroidism. RNA transcripts provided the template for amplifying TCR beta CDR3 regions. HTBI primers were used in a first-round RT-PCR, which preceded a second-round multiplex PCR. A single record per CDR3 protein comes from TCRdb applying MiXCR to the multiplex PCR reads. The repertoire holds about 740,000 distinct CDR3 sequences, 40% seen once, with about 40% in the top ten. Sequencing input: peripheral blood. These receptors all stem from an adult man with Graves' ophthalmopathy.

This clonotype occurred many times. An end of the junction differs from the germline gene, which may be a read error. This sequence joins TRBV2 and TRBJ1-2; possible D gene TRBD1, 6 bases. Germline loops: CDR1 SNHLY, CDR2 FYNNEI. CDR3 length: 14 residues. As DNA, the CDR3 is TGTGCCAGCAGTGAAGCGCTTGGCGGTCTGGGGACATTCTTC. It yields the protein CASSEALGGLGTFF.

There are many counts of this clonotype. V usage is TRBV29-1 and J usage is TRBJ1-6, with a weak D call TRBD1 (5 bases). The germline gives CDR1 SQVTM, CDR2 ANQGSEA. Trimming took 4 bases from V and 7 from J, leaving 11 bases between them. The CDR3 spans 13 residues. In DNA, the CDR3 is TGCAGCGTTGGGGGGACCGTGAATTCACCCCTCCACTTT. It specifies CSVGGTVNSPLHF.

About this clonotype itself: One junction end disagrees with the germline gene, perhaps due to a read error. The genes are TRBV28 and TRBJ1-2; unclear D gene. Germline lookup yields CDR1 MDHEN and CDR2 SYDVKM. The CDR3 contains 11 residues. CDR3 nucleotide sequence: TGTGCCGGCAGCCCGAACTATGGCTACACCTTC. Residues: CAGSPNYGYTF.

The chain couples TRBV7-9 to TRBJ2-7; TRBD2 matches 9 bases. Germline CDR1 reads SEHNR; CDR2 reads FQNEAQ (reference sequence). With 3 bases clipped from V and 0 bases from J, the junction kept 12 bases outside the gene matches. The CDR3 sequence is 18 residues long. The CDR3 region has the DNA TGTGCCAGCAGCTTTGGGACAGCGACTAGCGGAAGCTCCTACGAGCAGTACTTC. It encodes CASSFGTATSGSSYEQYF.

The chain couples TRBV7-9 to TRBJ2-2; 8 bases align to TRBD1. Germline CDR1 and CDR2: SEHNR and FQNEAQ (reference sequence). CDR3 length: 15 residues. The trim removed 6 bases at V and 7 bases at J, leaving 10 bases unmatched. CDR3 coding DNA: TGTGCCAGCAGTTACTCCCAGGGGGCGAACGGGGAGCTGTTTTTT. This gives the protein CASSYSQGANGELFF.

The chain links TRBV20-1 to TRBJ2-5; either TRBD1 or TRBD2 may fit D (6 bases each). The V gene lost 2 bases and the J gene lost 4 bases, with 17 bases spanning the gap. Germline V gives CDR1 DFQATT, CDR2 SNEGSKA (reference sequence). This CDR3 is 15 amino acids long. CDR3 loop: CSARSSLGGLETQYF. For the CDR3, the DNA is TGCAGTGCTAGATCTTCACTAGGGGGGTTAGAGACCCAGTACTTC.

This clonotype has at least ten counts. The rearrangement uses TRBV5-1 and TRBJ1-5; D gene ambiguous. CDR1 is SGHRS and CDR2 is YFSETQ in the germline V gene. This CDR3 is built from 14 residues. Deletions cut 0 bases from V and 5 bases from J, with 9 bases between. DNA of the CDR3: TGCGCCAGCAGCTTGGGCGGCCAGGATCAGCCCCAGCATTTT. The encoded protein is CASSLGGQDQPQHF.

This clonotype was observed a handful of times. The V and J genes are TRBV29-1 and TRBJ2-7; D might be TRBD1 (5 bases). Judging by the DNA end, TRBJ2-1 fits better; the J call may be wrong. The CDR3 sequence is 13 residues long. Per germline, CDR1 SQVTM and CDR2 ANQGSEA. CDR3 amino acids: CSTVAGMGDEQFF. CDR3 in DNA: TGCAGCACTGTGGCAGGGATGGGTGATGAGCAGTTCTTC.

This chain connects TRBV7-2 to TRBJ1-3; no clear D. Germline CDR1 and CDR2: SGHTA and FQGNSA. This CDR3 region has 16 residues. The V gene lost 0 bases and the J gene lost 4 bases, with 13 bases spanning the gap. The CDR3 region is CASSLAVSSSGNTIYF. Written as DNA, the CDR3 is TGTGCCAGCAGCTTAGCAGTATCCAGTTCGGGAAACACCATATATTTT.

The rearrangement links TRBV11-3 to TRBJ2-2, with 10 bases that match TRBD2. V gave up 7 bases and J gave up 7 bases; unmatched junction bases: 3. CDR1 SGHNT and CDR2 YENEEA come from the germline V gene. CDR3 length equals 13 residues. The CDR3 DNA sequence: TGTGCCAGCACCCGGACTAGCGGCGGGGAGCTGTTTTTT. This gives the protein CASTRTSGGELFF.

This clonotype was observed at least ten times. The chain carries TRBV15 and TRBJ1-1; D is undetermined. Germline assignment: CDR1 LNHNV and CDR2 YYDKDF (reference sequence). Trimming stripped 1 base from V and 0 bases from J, with 21 bases between. The CDR3 length is 19 residues. This CDR3 is CATSRGKPRRSPMNTEAFF. The CDR3 DNA reads as TGTGCCACCAGCAGAGGAAAGCCTCGACGGAGCCCCATGAACACTGAAGCTTTCTTT.

The chain combines TRBV7-9 with TRBJ2-2; D remains ambiguous. The germline V gene encodes CDR1 SEHNR and CDR2 FQNEAQ (reference sequence). The CDR3 contains 18 residues. Trimming left V 5 bases short and J 0 bases short, with 19 bases between. The CDR3 bases are TGTGCCAGCAGCGTAGAATATTTGGGCCGAACGAACACCGGGGAGCTGTTTTTT. Amino acids: CASSVEYLGRTNTGELFF.

This clonotype was seen ten or more times. The CDR3 loop is CASSWGGDSEAFF. CDR3 DNA: TGTGCCAGCAGTTGGGGGGGCGACAGTGAAGCTTTCTTT. V usage is TRBV25-1 and J usage is TRBJ1-1; a weak D match, TRBD1 (6 bases). CDR1 and CDR2 from the germline V gene are MGHDK and SYGVNS. The CDR3 runs 13 residues. Trimming removed 5 bases at V and 7 bases at J, with 14 bases between.

The rearrangement joins TRBV30 to TRBJ1-5; D uncertain. Trimming removed 2 bases at V and 3 bases at J, with 8 bases between. Looked up from germline, CDR1 is GTSNPN and CDR2 is SVGIG (reference sequence). The length of the CDR3 is 13 residues. Written as DNA, the CDR3 is TGTGCCTGGAGTTTGGACCTCAATCAGCCCCAGCATTTT. Translating it yields CAWSLDLNQPQHF.

The gene calls are TRBV5-8 and TRBJ1-2; maybe TRBD1 (5 bases). This CDR3 is built from 15 residues. V was pared by 0 bases and J by 2 bases, with 11 bases between. The germline V gene encodes CDR1 SGHTS and CDR2 YDEGEE. The CDR3 DNA reads TGTGCCAGCAGCTTGGTGGACACTACAAACTATGGCTACACCTTC. The encoded protein is CASSLVDTTNYGYTF.

The DNA of the CDR3 is TGTGCCAGTATCCTATCCCCCATGAACACTGAAGCTTTCTTT. Its protein product is CASILSPMNTEAFF. V and J are TRBV19 and TRBJ1-1; D not resolved. There are 14 residues in the CDR3. Germline-derived CDR1 and CDR2 are LNHDA and SQIVND (reference sequence). The ends were cut back, 7 bases at V and 0 bases at J, with 12 bases in the middle.

J is TRBJ2-5 and V is TRBV6-5; 7 bases are a match to TRBD1. From germline, CDR1 is MNHEY and CDR2 SVGAGI. J was trimmed by 6 bases and V by 1 base; bases with no gene match: 5. This CDR3 spans 14 amino acids. CDR3 residues: CASSYFRDSQTQYF. The CDR3 bases are TGTGCCAGCAGTTACTTTAGGGACAGCCAGACCCAGTACTTC.

This chain joins TRBV9 and TRBJ1-2, with 9 bases aligning to TRBD1. The CDR3 contains 14 residues. CDR1 is SGDLS, CDR2 YYNGEE, per germline. The J segment lost 8 bases and the V segment lost 4 bases, leaving 9 bases of the junction unmatched. The chain's CDR3 is CASSPQRTGGGYTF. The CDR3 DNA follows: TGTGCCAGCAGCCCGCAAAGAACAGGGGGCGGCTACACCTTC. The whole variable domain, remainder taken from reference TRBV9 and TRBJ1-2, is DSGVTQTPKHLITATGQRVTLRCSPRSGDLSVYWYQQSLDQGLQFLIQYYNGEERAKGNILERFSAQQFPDLHSELNLSSLELGDSALYFCASSPQRTGGGYTFGSGTRLTVV.